One and the same sample provided the 5 T cell receptor beta chains below, sequenced in a study of early T cells in non-severe SARS-CoV-2 infection. TCRdb fed the 5' RACE reads into MiXCR, producing one record per CDR3 protein. The sample lists approximately 52,000 distinct CDR3 sequences; approximately 7.6% were seen once. The specimen sequenced was whole blood. The receptors shown here come from an adult who was a healthcare worker with PCR-confirmed SARS-CoV-2 infection or an uninfected control (not recorded which).

This clonotype was found many times. The J gene is TRBJ2-1, the V gene TRBV5-1; a possible D gene is TRBD2 (7 bases). In germline, CDR1 is SGHRS, CDR2 YFSETQ. With 6 bases removed from V and 5 bases from J, the gap between germline ends came to 18 bases. The CDR3 spans 15 residues. Here the CDR3 DNA reads TGCGCCAGCACCCCGGGAGAGGGGGGGGACAATGAGCAGTTCTTC. It translates to CASTPGEGGDNEQFF.

This clonotype was detected many times. The chain links TRBV7-8 to TRBJ2-3; the D gene is possibly TRBD1 (6 bases). The CDR3 has 17 amino acids. Trimming removed 2 bases at V and 6 bases at J, with 21 bases between. CDR1 and CDR2 from the germline V gene are SGHVS and FQNEAQ. CDR3 coding DNA: TGTGCCAGCAGCTTACGGGATCCGGGACAAACAACGGATACGCAGTATTTT. Translation: CASSLRDPGQTTDTQYF.

This clonotype was counted at least ten times. The chain combines TRBV10-3 with TRBJ2-1; 11 bases agree with TRBD2. V lost 11 bases, J lost 3 bases, and 15 bases stayed unmatched. In germline, CDR1 is ENHRY, CDR2 SYGVKD. This CDR3 comprises 17 residues. CDR3 bases: TGTGCCGCCTCCTTCTCCGGGACTAGCGGCGTCTACAATGAGCAGTTCTTC. It translates to CAASFSGTSGVYNEQFF.

This clonotype was found a few times. V is TRBV5-1 and J is TRBJ1-1; possibly TRBD1 for D (5 bases). The germline gives CDR1 SGHRS, CDR2 YFSETQ. V was trimmed by 1 base and J by 9 bases, leaving 19 bases between them. CDR3 size: 15 residues. The CDR3 region has the DNA TGCGCCAGCAGCTTGTCGCCAGGGAACTCGCCCAAAGCTTTCTTT. Its translation: CASSLSPGNSPKAFF. Full variable domain (missing parts from reference TRBV5-1 and TRBJ1-1): KAGVTQTPRYLIKTRGQQVTLSCSPISGHRSVSWYQQTPGQGLQFLFEYFSETQRNKGNFPGRFSGRQFSNSRSEMNVSTLELGDSALYLCASSLSPGNSPKAFFGQGTRLTVV.

At least ten counts were recorded for this clonotype. This chain joins TRBV6-4 and TRBJ1-6, with 7 bases aligning to TRBD1. The CDR3 totals 14 residues. The germline gives CDR1 MRHNA, CDR2 SNTAGT. The V segment lost 6 bases and the J segment 5 bases; nucleotides outside the gene matches: 4. CDR3 DNA sequence: TGTGCCAGCAGCAGGGGGACCGATAATTCACCCCTCCACTTT. Translating it yields CASSRGTDNSPLHF.